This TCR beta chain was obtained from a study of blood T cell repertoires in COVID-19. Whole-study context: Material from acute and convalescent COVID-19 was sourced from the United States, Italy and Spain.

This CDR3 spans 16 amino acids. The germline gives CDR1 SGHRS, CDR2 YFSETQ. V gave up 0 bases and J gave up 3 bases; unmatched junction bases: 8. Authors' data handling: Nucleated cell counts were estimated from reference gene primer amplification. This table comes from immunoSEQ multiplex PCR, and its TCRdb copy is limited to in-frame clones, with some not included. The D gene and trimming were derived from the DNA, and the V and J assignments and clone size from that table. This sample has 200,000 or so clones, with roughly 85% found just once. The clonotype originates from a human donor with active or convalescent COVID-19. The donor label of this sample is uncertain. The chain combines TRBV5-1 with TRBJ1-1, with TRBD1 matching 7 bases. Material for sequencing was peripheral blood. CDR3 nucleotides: TGCGCCAGCAGCTTGGTTTTGACAGGGTCGGACACTGAAGCTTTCTTT. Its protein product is CASSLVLTGSDTEAFF.